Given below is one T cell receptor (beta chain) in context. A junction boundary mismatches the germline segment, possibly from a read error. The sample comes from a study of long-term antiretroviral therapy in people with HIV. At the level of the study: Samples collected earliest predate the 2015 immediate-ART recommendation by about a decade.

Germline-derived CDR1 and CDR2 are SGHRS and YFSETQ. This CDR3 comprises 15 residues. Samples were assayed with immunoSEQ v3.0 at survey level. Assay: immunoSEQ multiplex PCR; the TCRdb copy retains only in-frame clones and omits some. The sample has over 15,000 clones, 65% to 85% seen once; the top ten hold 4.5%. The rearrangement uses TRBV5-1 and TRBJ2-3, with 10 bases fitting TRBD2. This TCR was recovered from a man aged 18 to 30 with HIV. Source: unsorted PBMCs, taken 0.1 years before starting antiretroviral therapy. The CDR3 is CSSRLAGESTDTQYF. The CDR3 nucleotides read TGCTCCAGTCGGCTAGCGGGGGAAAGCACAGATACGCAGTATTTT.